A selection of T cell receptor beta chains follows, all from one sample in a study of shared clonotypes between healthy human individuals. Assay: immunoSEQ multiplex PCR; the TCRdb copy retains only in-frame clones and omits some. The sample includes over a million clones, about 96% of them seen just once. Sequencing used naive CD4+ T cells sorted from blood. Every receptor here comes from a man aged 30 to 45 in good health. CDR3s include the opening cysteine and the closing phenylalanine or tryptophan. Each record gives: D gene, J gene, clone size, V gene, CDR3 DNA, CDR3 protein. D genes are given only for firm matches. A row's size may be missing; if present it is once, few, many or a size class.

D gene: NA; J gene: TRBJ2-7; clone size: NA; V gene: TRBV7-2; CDR3 DNA: TGTGCCAGCAGCCTAACCCCCCTTGGTCCGACACCCTCCTACGAGCAGTACTTC; CDR3 protein: CASSLTPLGPTPSYEQYF
D gene: TRBD2; J gene: TRBJ2-7; clone size: NA; V gene: TRBV5-1; CDR3 DNA: TGCGCCAGCAGCTTGGAGGGAGGGACCTACGAGCAGTACTTC; CDR3 protein: CASSLEGGTYEQYF
D gene: NA; J gene: TRBJ2-7; clone size: NA; V gene: TRBV19; CDR3 DNA: TGTGCCAGTAGTAGAGGACTCAACTACGAGCAGTACTTC; CDR3 protein: CASSRGLNYEQYF
D gene: TRBD1; J gene: TRBJ2-7; clone size: NA; V gene: TRBV29-1; CDR3 DNA: TGCAGCGGCGCCGACAGGGGGCAGGGGCAGTACTTC; CDR3 protein: CSGADRGQGQYF
D gene: NA; J gene: TRBJ2-3; clone size: once; V gene: TRBV11-2; CDR3 DNA: TGTGCCAGCAGCCATAGGACCAGGCAGGCAGATACGCAGTATTTT; CDR3 protein: CASSHRTRQADTQYF
D gene: NA; J gene: TRBJ2-6; clone size: NA; V gene: TRBV18; CDR3 DNA: TGTGCCAGCTCACCACTATGGATAAGCGCTGGGGCCAACGTCCTGACTTTC; CDR3 protein: CASSPLWISAGANVLTF
D gene: NA; J gene: TRBJ1-1; clone size: once; V gene: TRBV2; CDR3 DNA: TGTGCCAGCGGACCGGGATGGACTGAAGCTTTCTTT; CDR3 protein: CASGPGWTEAFF
D gene: NA; J gene: TRBJ2-5; clone size: NA; V gene: TRBV7-1; CDR3 DNA: TGTGCCAGCAGCTTAGCACGGGGCGTAAGAGAGACCCAGTACTTC; CDR3 protein: CASSLARGVRETQYF
D gene: NA; J gene: TRBJ2-2; clone size: NA; V gene: TRBV5-1; CDR3 DNA: TGCGCCAGCAGCTGGGGGCACACCGGGGAGCTGTTTTTT; CDR3 protein: CASSWGHTGELFF
D gene: NA; J gene: TRBJ1-1; clone size: NA; V gene: TRBV7-9; CDR3 DNA: TGTGCCAGCAGCTTAGGGTCGGTAAACACTGAAGCTTTCTTT; CDR3 protein: CASSLGSVNTEAFF
D gene: NA; J gene: TRBJ1-1; clone size: NA; V gene: TRBV7-9; CDR3 DNA: TGTGCCAGCAGCGTTAAGTCTGAAGCTTTCTTT; CDR3 protein: CASSVKSEAFF
D gene: NA; J gene: TRBJ2-7; clone size: NA; V gene: TRBV6-6; CDR3 DNA: TGTGCCAGCAGTTCCGTGGGGCTGGGCTACGAGCAGTACTTC; CDR3 protein: CASSSVGLGYEQYF
D gene: TRBD1; J gene: TRBJ2-7; clone size: once; V gene: TRBV9; CDR3 DNA: TGTGCCAGCAGCCCTAATGGACAGGGCCCCTACGAGCAGTACTTC; CDR3 protein: CASSPNGQGPYEQYF
D gene: TRBD2; J gene: TRBJ2-7; clone size: NA; V gene: TRBV18; CDR3 DNA: TGTGCCAGCTCACCCAGGAGCGGGAGCTCCTACGAGCAGTACTTC; CDR3 protein: CASSPRSGSSYEQYF
D gene: NA; J gene: TRBJ2-7; clone size: NA; V gene: TRBV2; CDR3 DNA: TGTGCCAGCACACACCAGGGGGGCTACGAGCAGTACTTC; CDR3 protein: CASTHQGGYEQYF